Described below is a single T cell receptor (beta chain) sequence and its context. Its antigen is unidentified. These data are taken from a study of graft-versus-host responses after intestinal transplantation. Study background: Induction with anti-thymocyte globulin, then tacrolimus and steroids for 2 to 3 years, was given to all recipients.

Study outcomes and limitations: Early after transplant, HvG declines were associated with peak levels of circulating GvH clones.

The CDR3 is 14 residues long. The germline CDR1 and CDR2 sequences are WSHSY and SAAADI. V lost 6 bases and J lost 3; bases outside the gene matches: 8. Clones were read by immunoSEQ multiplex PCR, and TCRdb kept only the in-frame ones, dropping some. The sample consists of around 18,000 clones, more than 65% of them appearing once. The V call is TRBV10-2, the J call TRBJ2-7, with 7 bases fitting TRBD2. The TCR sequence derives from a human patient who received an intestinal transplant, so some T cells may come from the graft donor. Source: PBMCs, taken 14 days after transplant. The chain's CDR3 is CASSPGLADYEQYF. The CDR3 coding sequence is TGCGCCAGCAGCCCTGGGCTAGCGGACTACGAGCAGTACTTC.